Given below is one T cell receptor (beta chain) in context. The data stem from a study of blood T cell repertoires in COVID-19. Across the study: The United States, Italy and Spain supplied acute and convalescent COVID-19 samples. From T cells, B-cell-depleted T cells, or PBMCs came the material, which was cDNA or gDNA.

In the original processing: It was from reference gene primer amplification that nucleated cell counts were estimated. The method was immunoSEQ multiplex PCR; TCRdb's version includes in-frame clones alone and lacks a portion of them. The DNA gave D and trimming, while V, J and clone size come from that table. The sample lists around 300,000 clones, approximately 90% seen once, with 3% in the top ten. This CDR3 has 16 amino acids. The germline V gene encodes CDR1 MNHNY and CDR2 SVGAGI (reference sequence). The trim removed 4 bases at V and 1 base at J, leaving 8 bases unmatched. This TCR derives from a woman in her 30s with active or convalescent COVID-19. Specimen: peripheral blood. V usage is TRBV6-6 and J usage is TRBJ1-1; TRBD1 agrees at 8 bases. The CDR3 loop is CASSSTRGTGNTEAFF. CDR3 DNA sequence: TGTGCCAGCAGTTCCACCCGTGGGACAGGGAACACTGAAGCTTTCTTT.